This T cell receptor (beta chain) was identified during a study of T cell repertoires in cytomegalovirus infection. Study as a whole: Recently identified HLA-C-restricted CMV epitopes were among the peptides used. CMV infection and matching HLA type were both indicated by public TCR beta signatures. Study outcomes and limitations: Clonotypes of TCR beta that were HLA-C-restricted and CMV-specific dominated the ex vivo response.

TCRdb recomputed calls from the reads with MiXCR, one row per CDR3 protein. This table has around 770,000 distinct CDR3 sequences, almost 30% appearing once. The sample holds a few counts of this clonotype. What it recognizes is unknown. The receptor's source is a human donor in good health (CMV status not recorded). Some clones in this sample may be carry-over from other donors' samples. The sample in question was cultured CD8+ T cells from PBMCs, obtained from culture after CMV antigen stimulation.

CDR3 sequence (DNA): TGTGCCAGCAGCTTAGAGTCCCAGGTTCTCTATGGCTACACCTTC. This codes for CASSLESQVLYGYTF. This sequence joins TRBV7-2 and TRBJ1-2; no firm D call. Trimming removed 1 base from V and 4 bases from J, with 13 bases in between. The CDR3 spans 15 residues. Germline V gene data show CDR1 as SGHTA and CDR2 as FQGNSA.